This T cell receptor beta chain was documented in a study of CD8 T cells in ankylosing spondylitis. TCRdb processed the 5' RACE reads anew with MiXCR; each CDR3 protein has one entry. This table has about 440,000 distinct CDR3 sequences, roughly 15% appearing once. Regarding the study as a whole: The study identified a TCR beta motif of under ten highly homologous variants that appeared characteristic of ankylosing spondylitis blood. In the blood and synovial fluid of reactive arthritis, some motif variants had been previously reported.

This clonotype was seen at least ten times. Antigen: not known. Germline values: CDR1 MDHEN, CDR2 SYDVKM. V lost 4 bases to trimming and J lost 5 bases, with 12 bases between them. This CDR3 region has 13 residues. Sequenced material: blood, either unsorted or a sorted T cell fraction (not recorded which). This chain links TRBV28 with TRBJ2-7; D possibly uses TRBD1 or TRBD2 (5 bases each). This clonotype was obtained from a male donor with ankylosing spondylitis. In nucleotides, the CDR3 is TGTGCCAGCAGTTGGGACGGTGCCGACGAGCAGTACTTC. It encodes CASSWDGADEQYF.